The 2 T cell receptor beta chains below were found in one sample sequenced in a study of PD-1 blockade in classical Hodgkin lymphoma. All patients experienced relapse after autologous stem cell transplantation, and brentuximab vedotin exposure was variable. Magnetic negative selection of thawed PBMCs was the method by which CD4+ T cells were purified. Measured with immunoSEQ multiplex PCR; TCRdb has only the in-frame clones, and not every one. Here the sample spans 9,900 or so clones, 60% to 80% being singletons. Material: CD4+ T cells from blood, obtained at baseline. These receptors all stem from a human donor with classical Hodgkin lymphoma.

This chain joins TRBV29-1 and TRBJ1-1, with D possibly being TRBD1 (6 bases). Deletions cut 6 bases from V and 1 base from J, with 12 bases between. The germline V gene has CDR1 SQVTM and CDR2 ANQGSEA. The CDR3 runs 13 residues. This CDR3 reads CSVMTGPNTEAFF. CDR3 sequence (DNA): TGCAGCGTGATGACAGGACCGAACACTGAAGCTTTCTTT. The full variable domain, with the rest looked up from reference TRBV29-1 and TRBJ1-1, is SAVISQKPSRDICQRGTSLTIQCQVDSQVTMMFWYRQQPGQSLTLIATANQGSEATYESGFVIDKFPISRPNLTFSTLTVSNMSPEDSSIYLCSVMTGPNTEAFFGQGTRLTVV.

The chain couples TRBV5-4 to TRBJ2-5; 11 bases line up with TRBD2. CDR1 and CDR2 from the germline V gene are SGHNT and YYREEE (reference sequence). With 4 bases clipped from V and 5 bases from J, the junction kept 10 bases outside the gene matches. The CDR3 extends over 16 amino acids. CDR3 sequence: CASSPKTSGSGETQYF. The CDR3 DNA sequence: TGTGCCAGCAGCCCAAAAACTAGCGGGAGTGGGGAGACCCAGTACTTC.